This TCR beta chain comes out of a study of OX40 agonist ivuxolimab in advanced cancers. About the study: Patients were treated with intravenous ivuxolimab, dosed at 0.01 to 10 mg/kg and infused every 2 weeks.

In germline, CDR1 is MGHRA, CDR2 YSYEKL. V lost 0 bases and J 4 bases, leaving 13 bases between the germline ends. This CDR3 has 16 residues. Libraries were prepared by immunoSEQ multiplex PCR; TCRdb keeps only in-frame clonotypes and omits some of them. The profile covers some 98,000 clones, with about 91% appearing a single time and 0.25% to 0.35% taken by the ten largest. The receptor was isolated from an adult with an advanced solid tumor such as melanoma, head and neck, liver or kidney cancer. The input for sequencing was CD4+ or CD8+ T cells sorted from blood, taken in a trial of the OX40 agonist ivuxolimab. This chain links TRBV4-1 with TRBJ2-1; a weak D match, TRBD2 (5 bases). The CDR3 region has the DNA TGCGCCAGCAGCCAAGATAGGCGGGTTTCGTACAATGAGCAGTTCTTC. Residues: CASSQDRRVSYNEQFF.